This T cell receptor beta chain is from a study of cytotoxic CD8 clonotypes in ibrutinib-treated CLL. Comments on this clone: As yet, its antigen is unknown.

Points from the study as a whole: Treatment left the uncommon public clonotypes either contracted or stable in frequency.

Sequenced by immunoSEQ multiplex PCR; TCRdb stores in-frame clones only, minus some. The sample carries some 200,000 clones, over 55% recorded once. The source material was PBMCs, sampled after 24 months of ibrutinib treatment. The source of this sequence is a human donor with chronic lymphocytic leukemia.

CDR3 in amino acids: CASSLLRGQETQYF. In DNA, the CDR3 is TGTGCCAGCAGCTTATTAAGGGGGCAAGAGACCCAGTACTTC. The V and J genes are TRBV11-2 and TRBJ2-5; a possible D gene is TRBD1 (6 bases). The V and J ends lost 2 bases and 2 bases respectively, with 9 bases between them. The CDR3 contains 14 residues. Per germline, CDR1 SGHAT and CDR2 FQNNGV.